This T cell receptor (beta chain) emerged from a study of beta chain features in type 1 diabetes. This clone has just a few counts. Its antigen is still unknown. V was cut by 8 bases and J by 1 base, with 14 bases left in between. The CDR3 has 14 amino acids. Germline V CDR1 and CDR2: SNHLY, FYNNEI. The whole isolated RNA underwent reverse transcription, so sequencing captured expressed TCRB transcripts. Here immunoSEQ multiplex PCR was the method, and the copy in TCRdb shows in-frame clones only, minus some. This table holds hundreds of thousands of clones, roughly 17% found once. Whole-study findings and limits: Diminished insertions and augmented deletions at VDJ junctions characterized type 1 diabetes patients. Researchers caution that PCR might favor shorter templates, equally among patients and controls. TCRB repertoires of naive, central memory and Treg cells appeared more similar among patients than among healthy donors.

Material for sequencing was naive CD4+ T cells from blood. The chain recombines TRBV2 with TRBJ1-1, with no clear D. This sequence originates from a woman aged 18-29 years in good health. The CDR3 spells CASLTSGRNTEAFF. The CDR3 DNA sequence: TGTGCCAGCCTCACTTCTGGCAGGAACACTGAAGCTTTCTTT.